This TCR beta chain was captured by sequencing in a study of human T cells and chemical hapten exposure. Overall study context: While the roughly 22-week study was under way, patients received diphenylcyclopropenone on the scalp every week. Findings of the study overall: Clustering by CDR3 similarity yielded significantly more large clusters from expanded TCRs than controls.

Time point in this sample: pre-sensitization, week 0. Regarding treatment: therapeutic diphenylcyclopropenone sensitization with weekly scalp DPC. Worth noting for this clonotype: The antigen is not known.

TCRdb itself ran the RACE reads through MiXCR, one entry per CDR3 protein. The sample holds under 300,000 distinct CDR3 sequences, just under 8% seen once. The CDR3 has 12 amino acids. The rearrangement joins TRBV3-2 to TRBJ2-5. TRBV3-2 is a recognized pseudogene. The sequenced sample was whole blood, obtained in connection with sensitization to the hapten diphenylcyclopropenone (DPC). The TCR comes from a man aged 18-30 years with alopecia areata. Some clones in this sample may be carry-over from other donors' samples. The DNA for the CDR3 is TGTGCCAGCAGCCCCTGGATGGAGACCCAGTACTTC. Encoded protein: CASSPWMETQYF.